This passage covers 27 T cell receptor beta chains from one sample sequenced in a study of control samples from healthy donors and cancer patients. Profiled with immunoSEQ multiplex PCR; TCRdb holds only in-frame clones, not every one. The sample consists of more than 95,000 clones, roughly 87% of them appearing once. The sequenced material came from blood. All receptors derive from a man in his late teens or twenties in good health.

V and J are TRBV6-1 and TRBJ1-2; perhaps TRBD1 as D (6 bases). The V end was cut by 2 bases, the J end by 6 bases, with 19 bases between. The germline gives CDR1 MNHNS, CDR2 SASEGT. This CDR3 is 16 amino acids long. Here the CDR3 DNA reads TGTGCCAGCAGTGAACCCGGACGCAAAAAGGGGGATGGCTACACCTTC. Translating gives CASSEPGRKKGDGYTF.

This clone appeared once. The identical CDR3 is also encoded by other nucleotide sequences in the sample. The chain recombines TRBV11-2 with TRBJ1-2; D not certain. V was clipped by 5 bases and J by 1 base, with 8 bases between them. Germline V gene sequence: CDR1 SGHAT, CDR2 FQNNGV. This CDR3 is built from 13 residues. DNA for the CDR3: TGTGCCAGCAGCCCGGGGAGTAACTATGGCTACACCTTC. Translating gives CASSPGSNYGYTF.

The chain joins TRBV12-5 to TRBJ2-7; TRBD2 aligns across 10 bases. Per germline, CDR1 LGHNT and CDR2 FRNRAP. The V segment lost 5 bases and the J segment 0 bases; nucleotides outside the gene matches: 4. The CDR3 contains 15 residues. The DNA for the CDR3 is TGTGCTAGTGGTGTTCCTAGCGGGAGCTCCTACGAGCAGTACTTC. Translated: CASGVPSGSSYEQYF. Based on the CDR3 plus reference TRBV12-5 and TRBJ2-7, the full variable domain is DARVTQTPRHKVTEMGQEVTMRCQPILGHNTVFWYRQTMMQGLELLAYFRNRAPLDDSGMPKDRFSAEMPDATLATLKIQPSEPRDSAVYFCASGVPSGSSYEQYFGPGTRLTVT.

This chain links TRBV9 with TRBJ2-5; 12 positions agree with TRBD2. V lost 4 bases, J lost 2 bases, and 6 bases stayed unmatched. CDR1 is SGDLS, CDR2 YYNGEE, per germline. There are 16 residues in the CDR3. The DNA for the CDR3 is TGTGCCAGCAGCTTTCGACTAGCGGGAGCGCAAGAGACCCAGTACTTC. Its translation: CASSFRLAGAQETQYF.

This clone is a singleton in its sample. The chain is built from TRBV29-1 and TRBJ2-5; the D gene is possibly TRBD1 (7 bases). Per the germline V gene, CDR1 is SQVTM and CDR2 is ANQGSEA. This CDR3 region has 14 residues. Trimming cost V 5 bases and J 4 bases, with 17 bases left between them. The CDR3 sequence is CSVMEGAGRETQYF. Written as DNA, the CDR3 is TGCAGCGTTATGGAGGGGGCAGGTCGAGAGACCCAGTACTTC.

The CDR3 protein is CASSGSGRYTDTQYF. The CDR3 region has the DNA TGTGCCAGCAGCGGAAGCGGGAGATACACAGATACGCAGTATTTT. The rearrangement joins TRBV3-1 (or the pseudogene TRBV3-2) to TRBJ2-3; 8 bases agree with TRBD2. The junction had 6 bases not matched to a gene; V was cut back by 5 bases and J by 2 bases. The CDR3 sequence is 15 residues long. Germline V gene data show CDR1 as LGHDT and CDR2 as YNNKEL (reference sequence).

This chain connects TRBV30 to TRBJ1-5; weak D call: TRBD1 (6 bases). This CDR3 contains 14 residues. Germline CDR1 GTSNPN, CDR2 SVGIG (reference sequence). V shed 4 bases and J shed 6 bases, with 16 bases lying between them. The CDR3 protein is CAWNTGTGRQPQHF. CDR3 coding DNA: TGTGCCTGGAATACAGGGACGGGTCGTCAGCCCCAGCATTTT.

The J gene is TRBJ1-1, the V gene TRBV6-5, with D unresolved. CDR1 and CDR2 (germline): MNHEY, SVGAGI. The CDR3 is 15 amino acids. Trimming removed 5 bases from V and 0 bases from J, with 13 bases in between. The DNA for the CDR3 is TGTGCCAGCAGTCACCAACAGCTTATGAACACTGAAGCTTTCTTT. It is translated as CASSHQQLMNTEAFF.

The V call is TRBV2, the J call TRBJ1-5; D ambiguous. The V gene lost 7 bases and the J gene lost 3 bases, with 16 bases spanning the gap. This CDR3 has 15 amino acids. Germline assignment: CDR1 SNHLY and CDR2 FYNNEI. The CDR3 here is CASMESGEFNQPQHF. The CDR3 bases are TGTGCCAGCATGGAAAGTGGGGAATTCAATCAGCCCCAGCATTTT.

This chain uses TRBV24-1 with TRBJ2-4; D unclear. The V gene lost 4 bases and the J gene lost 1 base, with 13 bases spanning the gap. Germline V gene lookup returns CDR1 KGHDR and CDR2 SFDVKD. This CDR3 is 16 amino acids long. CDR3 protein: CATSDPRPEAKNIQYF. CDR3 nucleotides: TGTGCCACCAGTGACCCCCGACCGGAGGCCAAAAACATTCAGTACTTC.

The chain is built from TRBV27 and TRBJ2-2, with D tentatively TRBD1 (5 bases). The CDR3 loop spans 15 amino acids. The germline V and J ends were trimmed by 5 bases and 2 bases, with 12 bases remaining between them. In germline, CDR1 is MNHEY, CDR2 SMNVEV (reference sequence). The CDR3 sequence is CASSIGAVNTGELFF. In nucleotides, the CDR3 is TGTGCCAGCAGTATAGGGGCAGTAAACACCGGGGAGCTGTTTTTT.

This chain connects TRBV29-1 to TRBJ2-3; TRBD2 is a possible D gene (6 bases). The CDR3 runs to 15 residues. V was shortened by 0 bases and J by 4 bases, with 14 bases between the two germline ends. Germline V gene sequence: CDR1 SQVTM, CDR2 ANQGSEA. CDR3 nucleotides: TGCAGCGTTGAAGATGGAGTAGCGGTATCAGATACGCAGTATTTT. As protein: CSVEDGVAVSDTQYF.

The chain employs TRBV7-9 and TRBJ1-1; D remains ambiguous. This CDR3 is 12 amino acids long. Germline CDR1 SEHNR, CDR2 FQNEAQ (reference sequence). V was cut by 1 base and J by 11 bases, with 11 bases left in between. The CDR3 DNA is TGTGCCAGCAGCTTAGAGCTGGGAGAGGCTTTCTTT. This encodes CASSLELGEAFF.

The chain employs TRBV5-1 and TRBJ2-7, with 8 bases matching TRBD1. The CDR3 runs 15 residues. Germline V lookup: CDR1 SGHRS, CDR2 YFSETQ. Trimming at V came to 0 bases and at J to 4 bases, leaving 6 bases not matched to a gene. The CDR3 DNA is TGCGCCAGCAGCTTGGGTGCAGGGGGCGATTACGAGCAGTACTTC. Its protein product is CASSLGAGGDYEQYF.

The chain couples TRBV9 to TRBJ2-3; D is uncertain. Trimming took off 0 bases at V and 2 bases at J, with 10 bases between the two ends. Germline V CDR1 and CDR2: SGDLS, YYNGEE. The CDR3 is 15 amino acids. CDR3 sequence reads: CASSVEAILTDTQYF. CDR3 nucleotides: TGTGCCAGCAGCGTAGAGGCCATCCTCACAGATACGCAGTATTTT.

The chain uses TRBV7-8 and TRBJ2-7; TRBD2 agrees at 13 bases. The CDR3 runs 15 residues. V shed 4 bases, J shed 0 bases, and the junction held 0 bases outside the gene matches. CDR1 and CDR2 (germline): SGHVS, FQNEAQ. As DNA, the CDR3 is TGTGCCAGCAGCTGGACTAGCGGGAGCTCCTACGAGCAGTACTTC. Encoded protein: CASSWTSGSSYEQYF.

The gene calls are TRBV28 and TRBJ2-5; maybe TRBD2 (6 bases). Trimming shortened V by 2 bases and J by 13 bases, and 17 bases separated the two germline ends. Germline V gives CDR1 MDHEN, CDR2 SYDVKM. This CDR3 region has 13 residues. The CDR3 protein is CASSLPTSNEGYF. CDR3 coding DNA: TGTGCCAGCAGTTTACCCACTAGCAACGAGGGGTACTTC.

Here the CDR3 DNA reads TGTGCCAGCAGCTTTGCGGGAGTCGCCTACAATGAGCAGTTCTTC. Translation: CASSFAGVAYNEQFF. The chain uses TRBV7-8 and TRBJ2-1; the match to TRBD2 covers 7 bases. Per the germline V gene, CDR1 is SGHVS and CDR2 is FQNEAQ. This CDR3 comprises 15 residues. V lost 3 bases to trimming and J lost 2 bases; unmatched junction nucleotides: 4.

V usage is TRBV7-9 and J usage is TRBJ2-7, with D maybe TRBD1 (5 bases). The CDR3 is 14 residues long. Trimming cost V 1 base and J 5 bases, with 12 bases left between them. Germline assignment: CDR1 SEHNR and CDR2 FQNEAQ (reference sequence). The CDR3 is CASSLDYRSDEQYF. CDR3 nucleotide sequence: TGTGCCAGCAGCTTAGATTACAGGTCCGACGAGCAGTACTTC.

The J gene is TRBJ1-6, the V gene TRBV19; no firm D call. The CDR3 is made up of 15 amino acids. V lost 3 bases and J 5 bases, leaving 11 bases between the germline ends. In germline, CDR1 is LNHDA, CDR2 SQIVND (reference sequence). The CDR3 region is CASSISRTDNSPLHF. The CDR3 nucleotides read TGTGCCAGTAGTATCTCCCGGACGGATAATTCACCCCTCCACTTT.

The CDR3 loop is CASSPRRGVNQPQHF. For the CDR3, the DNA is TGTGCCAGCAGTCCACGGCGAGGGGTAAATCAGCCCCAGCATTTT. V gene TRBV28 combines with J gene TRBJ1-5; TRBD1 might be the D (5 bases). Germline CDR1 and CDR2: MDHEN and SYDVKM. Trimming pared 5 bases from V and 4 bases from J, leaving 15 bases between. The CDR3 totals 15 residues.

This chain joins TRBV2 and TRBJ1-3; tentatively, D is TRBD1 (6 bases). CDR1 is SNHLY and CDR2 is FYNNEI in the germline V gene. V was clipped by 5 bases and J by 4 bases, with 15 bases between them. The CDR3 contains 15 residues. The CDR3 sequence is CASSNQGLDGNTIYF. The CDR3 DNA reads as TGTGCCAGCAGTAACCAGGGGCTAGACGGAAACACCATATATTTT.

Here the CDR3 reads CATHPAGVVEQFF. CDR3 coding DNA: TGTGCCACACACCCTGCTGGGGTCGTTGAGCAGTTCTTC. This sequence joins TRBV27 and TRBJ2-1; D ambiguous. CDR3 size: 13 residues. V shed 10 bases and J shed 9 bases, with 19 bases lying between them. Germline V gene sequence: CDR1 MNHEY, CDR2 SMNVEV (reference sequence).

The V call is TRBV6-1, the J call TRBJ2-7, with D possibly being TRBD1 (6 bases). Per the germline V gene, CDR1 is MNHNS and CDR2 is SASEGT. CDR3 length equals 15 residues. Trimming shortened V by 2 bases and J by 2 bases, and 13 bases separated the two germline ends. The CDR3 reads CASSEWEQGPYEQYF. The CDR3 bases are TGTGCCAGCAGTGAATGGGAACAGGGACCCTACGAGCAGTACTTC.

The V call is TRBV19, the J call TRBJ1-1; D remains ambiguous. Germline V lookup: CDR1 LNHDA, CDR2 SQIVND (reference sequence). CDR3 length: 14 amino acids. V dropped 4 bases and J dropped 0 bases, with 9 bases sitting between them. The chain's CDR3 is CASSRRLMNTEAFF. The DNA for the CDR3 is TGTGCCAGTAGTAGACGGCTCATGAACACTGAAGCTTTCTTT.

The chain is built from TRBV6-2 or TRBV6-3 and TRBJ2-7; TRBD2 matches at 7 bases. Germline V lookup: CDR1 MNHEY, CDR2 SVGEGT. V lost 6 bases and J lost 2; bases outside the gene matches: 22. The CDR3 is 19 residues long. CDR3 DNA sequence: TGTGCCAGCAGCCACATCCTAGCGGCCACGGAAGGTGGGACCTACGAGCAGTACTTC. Residues: CASSHILAATEGGTYEQYF.

This sequence joins TRBV5-1 and TRBJ2-5; possible D gene TRBD1, 5 bases. The CDR3 covers 14 residues. The V end lost 4 bases, the J end lost 4 bases, and 14 bases lay between the germline ends. CDR1 SGHRS and CDR2 YFSETQ come from the germline V gene. The CDR3 here is CASSRNWGGETQYF. The CDR3 region has the DNA TGCGCCAGCAGCCGGAACTGGGGCGGAGAGACCCAGTACTTC.